The T cell receptor beta chain described here comes from a study of cytomegalovirus exposure and HLA in healthy donors. Whole-study findings and limits: The authors assumed roughly uniform sequencing depth across donors for presence/absence analyses.

The V gene end was trimmed by 5 bases and the J gene end by 4 bases; junction bases not matched to a gene: 5. The germline gives CDR1 MGHDK, CDR2 SYGVNS. This CDR3 is 15 amino acids long. Concerning this clone itself: What it binds is unknown.

Both 60 Vbeta primers and 13 Jbeta primers went into the PCR. Only in-frame clones appear in the TCRdb table, and some are missing; sequencing was by immunoSEQ multiplex PCR. The top ten clones hold 1.5% to 2% of a sample with around 150,000 clones, 70% to 85% of them seen once. The source of this sequence is a man aged 40-50 years in good health and CMV-seronegative. The chain joins TRBV25-1 to TRBJ1-4; TRBD1 agrees at 9 bases. Sequences were obtained from PBMCs. In nucleotides, the CDR3 is TGTGCCAGCAGTTCTACAGGGGGCCATAATGAAAAACTGTTTTTT. Residues: CASSSTGGHNEKLFF.